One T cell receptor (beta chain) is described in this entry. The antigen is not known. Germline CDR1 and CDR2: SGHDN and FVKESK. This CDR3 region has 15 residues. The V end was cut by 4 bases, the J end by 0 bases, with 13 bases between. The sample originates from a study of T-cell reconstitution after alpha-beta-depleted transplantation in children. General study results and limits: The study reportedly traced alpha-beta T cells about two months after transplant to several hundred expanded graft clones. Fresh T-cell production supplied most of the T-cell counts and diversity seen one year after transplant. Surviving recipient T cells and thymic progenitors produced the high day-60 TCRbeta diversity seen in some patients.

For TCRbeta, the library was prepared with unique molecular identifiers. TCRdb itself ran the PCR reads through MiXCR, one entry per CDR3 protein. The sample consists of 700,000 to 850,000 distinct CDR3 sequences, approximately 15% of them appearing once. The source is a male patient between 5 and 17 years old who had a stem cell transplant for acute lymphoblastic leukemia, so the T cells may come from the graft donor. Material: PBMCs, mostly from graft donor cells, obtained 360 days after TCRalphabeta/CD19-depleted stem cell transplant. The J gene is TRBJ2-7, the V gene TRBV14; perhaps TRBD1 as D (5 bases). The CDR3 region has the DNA TGTGCCAGCAGCCGACCGAGACAGCTCTCCTACGAGCAGTACTTC. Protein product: CASSRPRQLSYEQYF.